This TCR beta chain was sequenced during a study of OX40 agonist ivuxolimab in advanced cancers. Here immunoSEQ multiplex PCR was the method, and the copy in TCRdb shows in-frame clones only, minus some. The top ten hold more than 4.5% of the sample, which has under 85,000 clones, around 90% seen once. Germline values: CDR1 MNHNS, CDR2 SASEGT. This CDR3 has 14 residues. Trimming removed 4 bases at V and 2 bases at J, with 12 bases between. Sequencing used CD4+ or CD8+ T cells sorted from blood, obtained in a trial of the OX40 agonist ivuxolimab. This receptor was identified in an adult with an advanced solid tumor such as melanoma, head and neck, liver or kidney cancer. V gene TRBV6-1 combines with J gene TRBJ2-7; D remains ambiguous. CDR3 nucleotide sequence: TGTGCCAGCAGTGTCGGACCGGTTGCCTACGAGCAGTACTTC. It yields the protein CASSVGPVAYEQYF.